This T cell receptor beta chain originates from a study of shared clonotypes between healthy human individuals. The study, taken as a whole, reports: Generation probabilities of non-shared clonotypes were lower (relative to those shared by all four donors). Only a few donors were included, so the genetic and exposure-history diversity represented was limited.

Concerning this clone: What it binds is not known.

Evenly divided among several immunoSEQ plates was the genomic DNA of each subset. Measured with immunoSEQ multiplex PCR; TCRdb has only the in-frame clones, and not every one. Found here are 1.6 million or so clones, approximately 98.5% of them singletons; the top ten hold approximately 0.38%. Splitting the CD4+ cells yielded a CD45RA+ naive subset and a CD45RA-negative memory subset. Germline loops: CDR1 MNHEY, CDR2 SVGAGI. CDR3 length: 13 amino acids. V was trimmed by 4 bases and J by 3 bases, leaving 7 bases between them. The V call is TRBV6-5, the J call TRBJ1-5; D remains unclear. Material: naive CD4+ T cells sorted from blood. The subset here: CD45RA+ positively selected. The receptor comes from a man aged 30 to 39 in good health. CDR3 in DNA: TGTGCCAGCAGTTCGGATTACAATCAGCCCCAGCATTTT. The encoded protein is CASSSDYNQPQHF.